This TCR beta chain emerged from a study of follicular helper T cells after annual influenza vaccination. Study-level background: For some subjects, blood spans the 2013-2014, 2014-2015 and 2015-2016 annual vaccinations.

Repertoires were generated with immunoSEQ multiplex PCR, while TCRdb's copy carries only in-frame clones and drops some. The profile shows about 10,000 clones, roughly 89% of them singletons. Overall study results and limits: Each annual vaccination recalled recurring oligoclonal ICOS+CD38+ cTfh clonotypes.

The time point denotes: 2015-2016 season, pre-vaccination. Donors with HIV/AIDS, active malignancy, immunomodulators or active illness were excluded. In regard to this clone: The antigen is unknown.

The sequences come from CXCR5+ CD38- circulating T follicular helper cells from blood, collected on the day of influenza vaccination. The subset is: circulating Tfh, non-naive CD4+CXCR5+PD-1+ (ICOS+CD38+ or ICOS-CD38-). The sequence was obtained from an adult who received the influenza vaccine.

The CDR3: CASRNQGATEAFF. The CDR3 DNA sequence: TGTGCCAGCAGGAACCAGGGGGCCACTGAAGCTTTCTTT. V usage is TRBV2 and J usage is TRBJ1-1; 8 positions match TRBD1. The CDR3 is 13 residues long. Unmatched junction bases numbered 4, after V lost 6 bases and J lost 4 bases. CDR1 SNHLY and CDR2 FYNNEI come from the germline V gene.